The 12 T cell receptor beta chains reported below all come from one sample, sequenced in a study of CD4 T cells in relation to SARS-CoV-2 and coronaviruses. CD4+ T cells from unexposed donors were obtained before the COVID-19 pandemic (2011-2018). Isolation of CD4+ T cells took place after around eleven days in culture. No antigens are known for them. Libraries were prepared by immunoSEQ multiplex PCR; TCRdb keeps only in-frame clonotypes and omits some of them. The table includes 20,000 to 30,000 clones, approximately 82% detected once. The sample taken for sequencing was CD4+ T cells from PBMCs, cultured in vitro. Receptors were obtained from a human donor in good health.

This chain uses TRBV6-6 with TRBJ2-3, with TRBD1 matching 7 bases. V was pared by 6 bases and J by 0 bases, with 15 bases of the junction left unmatched. The CDR3 loop spans 18 amino acids. CDR1 and CDR2 from the germline V gene are MNHNY and SVGAGI (reference sequence). The CDR3 loop is CASSRQGFGPLSTDTQYF. DNA for the CDR3: TGTGCCAGCAGCCGACAGGGATTCGGCCCCTTGAGCACAGATACGCAGTATTTT.

This clone was found once. CDR3 in DNA: TGTGCCAGCAGCCCAGGGTGGGGGAGCACCGGGGAGCTGTTTTTT. Protein product: CASSPGWGSTGELFF. The chain joins TRBV3-1 (or the pseudogene TRBV3-2) to TRBJ2-2, with D perhaps given as TRBD1 or TRBD2 (5 bases each). This CDR3 spans 15 amino acids. Deletions cut 4 bases from V and 4 bases from J, with 13 bases between. Germline-derived CDR1 and CDR2 are LGHDT and YNNKEL (reference sequence).

This chain joins TRBV6-5 and TRBJ1-3; D gene uncertain. The CDR3 sequence is 13 residues long. Germline lookup yields CDR1 MNHEY and CDR2 SVGAGI. V lost 8 bases to trimming and J lost 0 bases, with 8 bases between them. In DNA form, the CDR3 reads TGTGCCAGCGATAATCCCTCTGGAAACACCATATATTTT. This sequence encodes CASDNPSGNTIYF.

The gene calls are TRBV5-1 and TRBJ2-1; perhaps TRBD2 as D (6 bases). Trimming pared 1 base from V and 5 bases from J, leaving 16 bases between. The CDR3 has 16 amino acids. Per germline, CDR1 SGHRS and CDR2 YFSETQ. The CDR3 reads CASSLNRLGNDNEQFF. The CDR3 DNA reads TGCGCCAGCAGCTTGAATCGACTAGGGAACGACAATGAGCAGTTCTTC.

The chain couples TRBV18 to TRBJ2-7, with D tentatively TRBD1 (7 bases). This CDR3 spans 15 amino acids. V was shortened by 2 bases and J by 4 bases, with 15 bases between the two germline ends. Germline V gene lookup returns CDR1 KGHSH and CDR2 LQKENI. CDR3: CASSPGSGGPYEQYF. The CDR3 nucleotides are TGTGCCAGCTCACCAGGGTCAGGGGGGCCTTACGAGCAGTACTTC. Filled out from reference TRBV18 and TRBJ2-7, the complete variable domain reads NAGVMQNPRHLVRRRGQEARLRCSPMKGHSHVYWYRQLPEEGLKFMVYLQKENIIDESGMPKERFSAEFPKEGPSILRIQQVVRGDSAAYFCASSPGSGGPYEQYFGPGTRLTVT.

The chain recombines TRBV30 with TRBJ1-5, with D maybe TRBD1 (6 bases). There are 15 residues in the CDR3. V lost 1 base to trimming and J lost 7 bases, with 17 bases between them. CDR1 is GTSNPN, CDR2 SVGIG, per germline (reference sequence). The CDR3 loop is CAWSGLAGAGQPQHF. The CDR3 DNA reads as TGTGCCTGGAGTGGCCTGGCGGGGGCTGGGCAGCCCCAGCATTTT.

This sequence joins TRBV19 and TRBJ1-1; D possibly corresponds to TRBD1 (5 bases). The V end was cut by 3 bases, the J end by 1 base, with 9 bases between. From germline, CDR1 is LNHDA and CDR2 SQIVND (reference sequence). The length of the CDR3 is 14 residues. The DNA of the CDR3 is TGTGCCAGTAGTATTCCCGGGGGGAACACTGAAGCTTTCTTT. Translated, it gives CASSIPGGNTEAFF.

This sequence joins TRBV19 and TRBJ2-1; D is unresolved. The germline CDR1 and CDR2 sequences are LNHDA and SQIVND (reference sequence). Between the trimmed V and J ends, which lost 8 bases and 0 bases, there was a span of 11 bases. The CDR3 contains 14 residues. The CDR3 is CASSPVGSYNEQFF. The CDR3 DNA reads as TGTGCCAGTTCCCCGGTGGGCTCCTACAATGAGCAGTTCTTC.

The chain carries TRBV5-1 and TRBJ2-1; possibly TRBD1 or TRBD2 for D (5 bases each). Trimming cost V 2 bases and J 6 bases, with 18 bases left between them. Per the germline V gene, CDR1 is SGHRS and CDR2 is YFSETQ. The CDR3 contains 16 residues. The CDR3 spells CASSLELSGTGNEQFF. The CDR3 region has the DNA TGCGCCAGCAGCTTAGAGCTATCCGGGACGGGCAATGAGCAGTTCTTC.

This chain joins TRBV7-9 and TRBJ1-3; TRBD1 aligns across 8 bases. Germline V gives CDR1 SEHNR, CDR2 FQNEAQ (reference sequence). This CDR3 has 16 amino acids. J was trimmed by 2 bases and V by 7 bases; bases with no gene match: 10. The chain's CDR3 is CASTGQGMSAGNTIYF. Written as DNA, the CDR3 is TGTGCCAGCACAGGACAGGGAATGAGTGCTGGAAACACCATATATTTT.

CDR3 nucleotide sequence: TGTGCCAGGACAGGGGGCCGGGAGACCCAGTACTTC. Amino acid sequence: CARTGGRETQYF. The chain is built from TRBV21-1 and TRBJ2-5; the D segment call TRBD1 is taken from the table without a DNA check. TRBV21-1 is a listed pseudogene. The CDR3 totals 12 residues.

CDR3 amino acids: CASRPTSIQETQYF. The CDR3 DNA is TGTGCCAGCCGGCCGACTAGTATCCAAGAGACCCAGTACTTC. The genes are TRBV6-5 and TRBJ2-5; maybe TRBD2 (6 bases). The V gene lost 8 bases and the J gene lost 1 base, with 14 bases spanning the gap. Germline V gene sequence: CDR1 MNHEY, CDR2 SVGAGI. The CDR3 has 14 residues.